This T cell receptor beta chain was recovered during a study of Tregs in tolerant kidney transplant recipients. Findings and limits, study-wide: In tolerant patients, donor-specific Tregs outgrew total Tregs, suggesting antigen-driven expansion.

The germline gives CDR1 LGHNA, CDR2 YNFKEQ. The CDR3 loop spans 14 amino acids. Trimming removed 1 base from V and 4 bases from J, with 11 bases in between. Thawed PBMCs were FACS-sorted into unstimulated CD4+CD25+CD127- regulatory T cells, CD4+CD25- non-regulatory cells, CD4 and CD8 cells. Sequencing used immunoSEQ multiplex PCR; TCRdb keeps in-frame clones, though not all of them. The table records 100,000 to 120,000 clones, around 90% of them present only once. The table lists this clone with a few counts. What it binds is not known. The material sequenced was CD4+ T cells from blood, taken before the transplant. This TCR was sampled from a human donor who received a combined kidney and bone marrow transplant. The rearrangement joins TRBV4-2 to TRBJ2-7; D not resolved. The CDR3 loop reads CASSQGRSGYEQYF. CDR3 DNA: TGTGCCAGCAGCCAAGGACGGAGTGGGTACGAGCAGTACTTC.